These 32 T cell receptor beta chains were sequenced from one sample in a study of blood T cell repertoires in COVID-19. Some clones are missing from TCRdb's copy, which holds only in-frame ones; the method was immunoSEQ multiplex PCR. The sample consists of roughly 300,000 clones, more than 70% of them appearing once. Sample: peripheral blood. Every receptor here comes from a man between 18 and 35 years old who had recovered from COVID-19.

The genes are TRBV18 and TRBJ2-7, with 8 bases that match TRBD1. The CDR3 consists of 15 residues. Germline V lookup: CDR1 KGHSH, CDR2 LQKENI. V lost 5 bases to trimming and J lost 3 bases; unmatched junction nucleotides: 9. Here the CDR3 reads CASSIDRDRIYEQYF. In DNA, the CDR3 is TGTGCCAGCTCAATCGACCGGGACAGGATCTACGAGCAGTACTTC.

The V call is TRBV5-6, the J call TRBJ2-7, with 9 bases lining up with TRBD1. The germline V gene has CDR1 SGHDT and CDR2 YYEEEE. The junction had 2 bases not matched to a gene; V was cut back by 4 bases and J by 3 bases. The CDR3 sequence is 13 residues long. CDR3 in DNA: TGTGCCAGCAGCGGGGGACAGGGCTACGAGCAGTACTTC. It translates to CASSGGQGYEQYF.

The chain combines TRBV6-5 with TRBJ2-3, with TRBD2 as a possible D gene (5 bases). V lost 8 bases and J lost 2, with 17 bases in between. Germline lookup yields CDR1 MNHEY and CDR2 SVGAGI. This CDR3 contains 15 residues. CDR3 protein: CASGLEGFFTDTQYF. The CDR3 DNA sequence: TGTGCCAGCGGTCTCGAGGGTTTTTTCACAGATACGCAGTATTTT.

This chain connects TRBV18 to TRBJ1-5, with 7 positions matching TRBD1. CDR1 is KGHSH, CDR2 LQKENI, per germline. The CDR3 totals 15 residues. The V gene end was trimmed by 3 bases and the J gene end by 2 bases; junction bases not matched to a gene: 4. The CDR3 sequence is CASSPAGQGNQPQHF. In DNA form, the CDR3 reads TGTGCCAGCTCACCGGCTGGACAGGGCAATCAGCCCCAGCATTTT. The full variable domain, in which reference TRBV18 and TRBJ1-5 provide the parts outside the CDR3, is NAGVMQNPRHLVRRRGQEARLRCSPMKGHSHVYWYRQLPEEGLKFMVYLQKENIIDESGMPKERFSAEFPKEGPSILRIQQVVRGDSAAYFCASSPAGQGNQPQHFGDGTRLSIL.

The rearrangement links TRBV15 to TRBJ2-3, with 10 bases aligning to TRBD2. CDR1 and CDR2 from the germline V gene are LNHNV and YYDKDF (reference sequence). This CDR3 region has 18 residues. V lost 5 bases, J lost 6 bases, and 17 bases stayed unmatched. The CDR3 spells CATSPSGSIISGGDTQYF. As DNA, the CDR3 is TGTGCCACCAGCCCTAGCGGGAGTATAATCTCAGGAGGGGATACGCAGTATTTT.

This clone occurred many times. At one of its ends the junction is not consistent with the germline gene, which may arise from a read error. This chain uses TRBV11-2 with TRBJ1-6, with D maybe TRBD1 (5 bases). The germline CDR1 and CDR2 sequences are SGHAT and FQNNGV. This CDR3 is 18 amino acids long. CDR3 protein: CASSSDLGHYSFNSPLHF. In nucleotides, the CDR3 is TGTGCCAGCAGCTCCGACCTCGGACATTACTCCTTTAATTCACCCCTCCACTTT.

The chain recombines TRBV3-1 (or the pseudogene TRBV3-2) with TRBJ2-7; 9 bases agree with TRBD1. V dropped 4 bases and J dropped 6; count of bases not matched to a gene: 13. Germline V gene sequence: CDR1 LGHDT, CDR2 YNNKEL (reference sequence). This CDR3 is built from 16 residues. CDR3 region: CASSLRANRGLIEQYF. The CDR3 coding sequence is TGTGCCAGCAGCCTGAGAGCGAACAGGGGGCTGATCGAGCAGTACTTC.

This chain joins TRBV10-3 and TRBJ1-1; 7 bases agree with TRBD1. The CDR3 length is 14 residues. The V and J ends lost 6 bases and 0 bases, in that order; junction bases with no gene match: 4. The germline V gene has CDR1 ENHRY and CDR2 SYGVKD. The CDR3 DNA sequence: TGTGCCATCAGGGGGGGACAGATGAACACTGAAGCTTTCTTT. Translation gives CAIRGGQMNTEAFF.

The chain couples TRBV10-3 to TRBJ1-1; D perhaps matches TRBD1 (6 bases). The V and J ends lost 2 bases and 5 bases respectively, with 15 bases between them. Germline lookup yields CDR1 ENHRY and CDR2 SYGVKD. There are 15 residues in the CDR3. This chain's CDR3 is CAISERWGRGTEAFF. DNA of the CDR3: TGTGCCATCAGTGAGAGATGGGGGCGTGGGACTGAAGCTTTCTTT.

The V and J genes are TRBV9 and TRBJ1-2; 7 bases agree with TRBD1. In germline, CDR1 is SGDLS, CDR2 YYNGEE. The V gene end was trimmed by 0 bases and the J gene end by 5 bases; junction bases not matched to a gene: 16. The length of the CDR3 is 18 residues. CDR3 coding DNA: TGTGCCAGCAGCGTAGCAACCCAATATCGGACAGGACAGTATGGCTACACCTTC. This gives the protein CASSVATQYRTGQYGYTF.

The chain uses TRBV19 and TRBJ2-1; 7 positions match TRBD1. With 10 bases clipped from V and 0 bases from J, the junction kept 9 bases outside the gene matches. CDR1 and CDR2 from the germline V gene are LNHDA and SQIVND (reference sequence). The CDR3 runs 15 residues. The CDR3 loop is CATRRQGVSYNEQFF. Written as DNA, the CDR3 is TGTGCCACCCGTAGGCAGGGGGTCTCCTACAATGAGCAGTTCTTC. Complete variable domain (other parts from reference TRBV19 and TRBJ2-1): DGGITQSPKYLFRKEGQNVTLSCEQNLNHDAMYWYRQDPGQGLRLIYYSQIVNDFQKGDIAEGYSVSREKKESFPLTVTSAQKNPTAFYLCATRRQGVSYNEQFFGPGTRLTVL.

The chain links TRBV30 to TRBJ2-2; D is ambiguous. The CDR3 is 14 residues long. In germline, CDR1 is GTSNPN, CDR2 SVGIG (reference sequence). Between the trimmed V and J ends, which lost 2 bases and 5 bases, there was a span of 12 bases. In nucleotides, the CDR3 is TGTGCCTGGAGTTTAAATATCCGGACCGGGGAGCTGTTTTTT. It specifies CAWSLNIRTGELFF.

The rearrangement uses TRBV19 and TRBJ1-6, with 10 bases fitting TRBD1. Germline V gene data show CDR1 as LNHDA and CDR2 as SQIVND (reference sequence). The V gene end was trimmed by 6 bases and the J gene end by 7 bases; junction bases not matched to a gene: 6. The CDR3 extends over 15 amino acids. The CDR3 sequence is CASRMSTGGNSPLHF. The CDR3 DNA reads TGTGCCAGTAGAATGTCGACAGGGGGCAATTCACCCCTCCACTTT.

This clone was counted only a few times. This chain joins TRBV11-2 and TRBJ2-7, with D maybe TRBD2 (5 bases). The CDR3 sequence is 15 residues long. Germline values: CDR1 SGHAT, CDR2 FQNNGV. The V gene lost 7 bases and the J gene lost 4 bases, with 20 bases spanning the gap. CDR3 bases: TGTGCCAGCAACTCGCCCCGTGCGGGTGTTTACGAGCAGTACTTC. Translation gives CASNSPRAGVYEQYF.

The chain employs TRBV10-3 and TRBJ2-3; D is undetermined. Germline V gene sequence: CDR1 ENHRY, CDR2 SYGVKD. CDR3 length equals 17 residues. The ends were cut back, 4 bases at V and 0 bases at J, with 17 bases in the middle. The CDR3 protein is CAISVTGSDLSTDTQYF. The CDR3 bases are TGTGCCATCAGTGTTACTGGCAGCGACCTTAGCACAGATACGCAGTATTTT.

V gene TRBV6-5 combines with J gene TRBJ2-7, with unresolved D. V was cut by 0 bases and J by 4 bases, with 10 bases left in between. The CDR3 has 14 residues. Germline assignment: CDR1 MNHEY and CDR2 SVGAGI. The CDR3 DNA reads as TGTGCCAGCAGTTACTCAAACACCCTTTACGAGCAGTACTTC. It yields the protein CASSYSNTLYEQYF.

This chain joins TRBV19 and TRBJ2-2; possibly TRBD1 for D (6 bases). V was trimmed by 2 bases and J by 5 bases, leaving 24 bases between them. CDR3 size: 19 residues. Germline CDR1 LNHDA, CDR2 SQIVND (reference sequence). CDR3 loop: CASSINRQGTRWGTGELFF. The DNA for the CDR3 is TGTGCCAGTAGTATAAATAGGCAGGGGACCCGTTGGGGTACCGGGGAGCTGTTTTTT.

This clone was observed a few times. V gene TRBV27 combines with J gene TRBJ1-2, with 9 nucleotides matching TRBD1. Germline V lookup: CDR1 MNHEY, CDR2 SMNVEV (reference sequence). V gave up 9 bases and J gave up 1 base; unmatched junction bases: 9. This CDR3 has 15 residues. The CDR3 DNA reads TGTGCCAGTCGCGTTGGGACAGGGAGTAACTATGGCTACACCTTC. Protein sequence: CASRVGTGSNYGYTF.

The V call is TRBV29-1, the J call TRBJ2-1; D might be TRBD1 (6 bases). Per germline, CDR1 SQVTM and CDR2 ANQGSEA. Trimming left V 4 bases short and J 9 bases short, with 10 bases between. CDR3 length equals 11 residues. The CDR3 spells CSVGQVGEQFF. CDR3 DNA sequence: TGCAGCGTTGGACAGGTCGGTGAGCAGTTCTTC.

The chain couples TRBV4-2 to TRBJ2-7, with TRBD1 as a possible D gene (5 bases). Germline CDR1 is LGHNA and CDR2 is YNFKEQ. CDR3 length: 15 residues. Deletions cut 0 bases from V and 0 bases from J, with 9 bases between. The CDR3 nucleotides are TGTGCCAGCAGCCAAGATGCAGGGCCCTCCTACGAGCAGTACTTC. Amino acids: CASSQDAGPSYEQYF.

The V gene is TRBV7-6, the J gene TRBJ1-2, with D tentatively TRBD1 (5 bases). Per germline, CDR1 SGHVS and CDR2 FNYEAQ. The V gene lost 5 bases and the J gene lost 7 bases, with 14 bases spanning the gap. The CDR3 totals 13 residues. CDR3: CASSLGEGIGYTF. The CDR3 bases are TGTGCCAGCAGCCTGGGGGAGGGGATTGGCTACACCTTC. Looking up the rest from reference TRBV7-6 and TRBJ1-2 gives the full variable domain: GAGVSQSPRYKVTKRGQDVALRCDPISGHVSLYWYRQALGQGPEFLTYFNYEAQQDKSGLPNDRFSAERPEGSISTLTIQRTEQRDSAMYRCASSLGEGIGYTFGSGTRLTVV.

The sample holds one count of this clone. This chain uses TRBV20-1 with TRBJ1-2; D might be TRBD1 (5 bases). Germline V gene data show CDR1 as DFQATT and CDR2 as SNEGSKA (reference sequence). This CDR3 has 11 amino acids. CDR3 sequence reads: CTIGGGFGYTF. The DNA for the CDR3 is TGCACCATTGGGGGGGGATTTGGCTACACCTTC.

This clone was seen a handful of times. The CDR3 DNA is TGTGCCAGTAGACCCGACAGGGCAGGTGGAAACACCATATATTTT. Translation gives CASRPDRAGGNTIYF. V gene TRBV6-5 combines with J gene TRBJ1-3; 7 bases line up with TRBD1. The germline V gene has CDR1 MNHEY and CDR2 SVGAGI. CDR3 length: 15 amino acids. V dropped 9 bases and J dropped 3; count of bases not matched to a gene: 11.

CDR3 sequence: CASSDQGPTEAFF. In nucleotides, the CDR3 is TGCGCCAGCAGTGATCAGGGTCCCACTGAAGCTTTCTTT. The V gene is TRBV10-2, the J gene TRBJ1-1; D is possibly TRBD1 (5 bases). The germline V and J ends were trimmed by 3 bases and 4 bases, with 9 bases remaining between them. The CDR3 covers 13 residues. Germline assignment: CDR1 WSHSY and CDR2 SAAADI.

This chain connects TRBV9 to TRBJ2-3, with D possibly TRBD1 on 6 matching bases. From germline, CDR1 is SGDLS and CDR2 YYNGEE. V gave up 3 bases and J gave up 2 bases, with 13 bases separating them. CDR3 size: 15 residues. Written as DNA, the CDR3 is TGTGCCAGCAGCGGCGACAGGAGAATCACAGATACGCAGTATTTT. It encodes CASSGDRRITDTQYF.

The V and J genes are TRBV20-1 and TRBJ2-7; D is unclear. The CDR3 consists of 11 residues. The germline CDR1 and CDR2 sequences are DFQATT and SNEGSKA (reference sequence). Trimming removed 5 bases from V and 3 bases from J, with 8 bases in between. As DNA, the CDR3 is TGCAGTGCTCCCAACTACTACGAGCAGTACTTC. Translation: CSAPNYYEQYF.

The chain employs TRBV4-1 and TRBJ2-3, with 12 nucleotides matching TRBD2. The CDR3 totals 16 residues. The germline CDR1 and CDR2 sequences are MGHRA and YSYEKL. Unmatched junction bases numbered 4, after V lost 4 bases and J lost 2 bases. The CDR3 nucleotides are TGCGCCAGCAGCCCTCGGACTAGCGGGATCACAGATACGCAGTATTTT. Amino acids: CASSPRTSGITDTQYF.

The genes are TRBV7-8 and TRBJ1-1, with a tentative D call TRBD1 (5 bases). V lost 3 bases and J 0 bases, leaving 8 bases between the germline ends. The CDR3 contains 14 residues. Germline V gene lookup returns CDR1 SGHVS and CDR2 FQNEAQ. This chain's CDR3 is CASSFGGMNTEAFF. DNA of the CDR3: TGTGCCAGCAGCTTCGGGGGGATGAACACTGAAGCTTTCTTT.

This clone has only a few counts. The chain recombines TRBV6-1 with TRBJ2-5, with D tentatively TRBD2 (5 bases). The CDR3 is 15 amino acids. V lost 2 bases, J lost 2 bases, and 12 bases lay in between. CDR1 and CDR2 from the germline V gene are MNHNS and SASEGT. Here the CDR3 reads CASSESGTPQETQYF. In DNA, the CDR3 is TGTGCCAGCAGTGAAAGCGGAACTCCTCAAGAGACCCAGTACTTC.

This chain joins TRBV29-1 and TRBJ1-4; TRBD1 matches 9 bases. V was clipped by 7 bases and J by 8 bases; unmatched bases: 8. Germline V gene lookup returns CDR1 SQVTM and CDR2 ANQGSEA. The CDR3 is 13 amino acids. The CDR3 here is CSAGTGFGEKLFF. The CDR3 DNA follows: TGCAGCGCCGGGACAGGGTTTGGAGAAAAACTGTTTTTT.

This clone was observed once. V usage is TRBV19 and J usage is TRBJ2-1, with D maybe TRBD2 (6 bases). This CDR3 is 16 amino acids long. Trimming took 6 bases from V and 9 from J, leaving 24 bases between them. CDR1 and CDR2 from the germline V gene are LNHDA and SQIVND (reference sequence). Here the CDR3 DNA reads TGTGCCAGTAGCCTCGTGGGGGACTCCTCGAGGGGTGAGCAGTTCTTC. Translated: CASSLVGDSSRGEQFF.

The chain links TRBV19 to TRBJ2-1; weak D call: TRBD2 (5 bases). Germline lookup yields CDR1 LNHDA and CDR2 SQIVND (reference sequence). The CDR3 consists of 15 residues. Trimming removed 3 bases at V and 3 bases at J, with 12 bases between. The CDR3 is CASSMELADYNEQFF. The CDR3 region has the DNA TGTGCCAGTAGTATGGAGCTAGCAGACTACAATGAGCAGTTCTTC.